These 9 T cell receptor beta chains came from one sample sequenced in a study of CD8 T cells in ankylosing spondylitis. Study results and limitations: The study identified a TCR beta motif of several highly homologous variants that appeared characteristic of ankylosing spondylitis blood.

Which antigens these TCRs recognize remains unknown. TCRdb re-called the 5' RACE reads with MiXCR, one entry per CDR3 protein. The data show about 220,000 distinct CDR3 sequences, with 7% to 8% seen just once and approximately 15% held by the top ten. Sequenced: blood, either unsorted or a sorted T cell fraction (not recorded which). Every receptor here comes from a male donor with ankylosing spondylitis.

This clonotype occurred many times. The chain carries TRBV7-9 and TRBJ2-7; unclear D gene. Germline V gene sequence: CDR1 SEHNR, CDR2 FQNEAQ (reference sequence). V lost 0 bases and J 2 bases, leaving 11 bases between the germline ends. The CDR3 has 15 amino acids. DNA of the CDR3: TGTGCCAGCAGCTTAGCCCAATCCGAGGCCTACGAGCAGTACTTC. Translated, it gives CASSLAQSEAYEQYF.

This clonotype was observed at least ten times. This chain uses TRBV7-6 with TRBJ2-7; tentative D call: TRBD1 (6 bases). The V gene's germline CDR1 is SGHVS and CDR2 FNYEAQ. There are 14 residues in the CDR3. Trimming took off 4 bases at V and 7 bases at J, with 17 bases between the two ends. The DNA of the CDR3 is TGTGCCAGCAGCTCGGGACACTGGATGGAGGAGCAGTACTTC. Protein product: CASSSGHWMEEQYF.

This clonotype has at least ten counts. This chain uses TRBV3-1 with TRBJ2-5, with 7 bases lining up with TRBD2. Trimming cost V 1 base and J 4 bases; bases outside gene matches: 6. Germline CDR1 is LGHDT and CDR2 is YNNKEL (reference sequence). There are 15 residues in the CDR3. The CDR3 is CASSQGGSKVETQYF. CDR3 nucleotides: TGTGCCAGCAGCCAAGGCGGGAGCAAGGTAGAGACCCAGTACTTC.

In its sample, this clonotype was seen many times. The V and J genes are TRBV4-3 and TRBJ1-1, with 7 bases aligning to TRBD1. V lost 3 bases to trimming and J lost 0 bases; unmatched junction nucleotides: 4. Looked up from germline, CDR1 is LGHNA and CDR2 is YSLEER. The CDR3 is 15 amino acids. CDR3 nucleotide sequence: TGCGCCAGCAGCCATCACAGGGGCATGAACACTGAAGCTTTCTTT. The encoded protein is CASSHHRGMNTEAFF.

V gene TRBV19 combines with J gene TRBJ2-1; 7 bases line up with TRBD2. Trimming removed 8 bases from V and 7 bases from J; junction bases left unmatched: 2. The CDR3 contains 11 residues. Germline-derived CDR1 and CDR2 are LNHDA and SQIVND (reference sequence). The chain's CDR3 is CASVAGNEQFF. CDR3 coding DNA: TGTGCCAGTGTAGCGGGTAATGAGCAGTTCTTC.

This clonotype was seen repeatedly, ten times or more. This chain uses TRBV28 with TRBJ1-2; weak D call: TRBD1 (5 bases). The CDR3 extends over 18 amino acids. In germline, CDR1 is MDHEN, CDR2 SYDVKM. Deletions cut 5 bases from V and 0 bases from J, with 22 bases between. The CDR3 DNA follows: TGTGCCAGCAGTCCCTCCCTGTGGGGCAGAGTAGCTAACTATGGCTACACCTTC. It yields the protein CASSPSLWGRVANYGYTF.

This clonotype was counted ten times or more. The chain is built from TRBV19 and TRBJ1-1; no clear D gene. Trimming left V 0 bases short and J 5 bases short, with 7 bases between. CDR1 is LNHDA, CDR2 SQIVND, per germline (reference sequence). This CDR3 spans 13 amino acids. The CDR3 nucleotides read TGTGCCAGTAGTATAGACCCTAGGACTGAAGCTTTCTTT. As protein: CASSIDPRTEAFF.

The sample holds many counts of this clonotype. The CDR3 sequence is CASRGEYYEQYF. CDR3 bases: TGCGCCAGCAGGGGGGAGTACTACGAGCAGTACTTC. V usage is TRBV5-1 and J usage is TRBJ2-7, with D tentatively TRBD1 or TRBD2 (5 bases each). The CDR3 loop spans 12 amino acids. Trimming pared 5 bases from V and 3 bases from J, leaving 9 bases between. Per germline, CDR1 SGHRS and CDR2 YFSETQ.

This clonotype was observed many times. The rearrangement uses TRBV5-6 and TRBJ2-7; TRBD1 matches 7 bases. The CDR3 has 14 amino acids. V was clipped by 2 bases and J by 3 bases; unmatched bases: 5. CDR1 is SGHDT, CDR2 YYEEEE, per germline. The CDR3 DNA reads TGTGCCAGCAGCTTACCGTCAGGGGGCTACGAGCAGTACTTC. Amino acids: CASSLPSGGYEQYF. Full variable domain (remainder filled in from reference TRBV5-6 and TRBJ2-7): DAGVTQSPTHLIKTRGQQVTLRCSPKSGHDTVSWYQQALGQGPQFIFQYYEEEERQRGNFPDRFSGHQFPNYSSELNVNALLLGDSALYLCASSLPSGGYEQYFGPGTRLTVT.